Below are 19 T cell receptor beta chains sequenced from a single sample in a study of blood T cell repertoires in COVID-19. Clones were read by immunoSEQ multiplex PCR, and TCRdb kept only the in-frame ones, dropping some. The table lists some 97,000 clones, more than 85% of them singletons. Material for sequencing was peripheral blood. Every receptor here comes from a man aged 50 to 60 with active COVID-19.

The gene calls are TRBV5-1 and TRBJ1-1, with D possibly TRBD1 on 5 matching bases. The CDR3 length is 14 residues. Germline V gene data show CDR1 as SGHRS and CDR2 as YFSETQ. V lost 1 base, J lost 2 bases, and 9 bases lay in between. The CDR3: CASSLSTANTEAFF. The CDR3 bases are TGCGCCAGCAGCTTGTCGACAGCCAACACTGAAGCTTTCTTT.

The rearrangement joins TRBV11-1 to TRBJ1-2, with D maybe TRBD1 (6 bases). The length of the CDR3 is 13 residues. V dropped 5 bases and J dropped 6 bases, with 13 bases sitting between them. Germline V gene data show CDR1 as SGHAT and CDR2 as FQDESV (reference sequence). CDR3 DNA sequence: TGTGCCAGCAGCAGTAACAGGGACCATGGCTACACCTTC. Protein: CASSSNRDHGYTF.

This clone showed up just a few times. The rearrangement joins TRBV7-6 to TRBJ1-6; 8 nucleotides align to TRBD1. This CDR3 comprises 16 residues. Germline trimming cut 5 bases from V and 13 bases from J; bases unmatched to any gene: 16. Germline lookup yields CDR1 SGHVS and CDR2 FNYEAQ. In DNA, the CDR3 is TGTGCCAGCAGCCGAGGGACCGGGACAGGTTTTCACCCCCTCCACTTT. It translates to CASSRGTGTGFHPLHF.

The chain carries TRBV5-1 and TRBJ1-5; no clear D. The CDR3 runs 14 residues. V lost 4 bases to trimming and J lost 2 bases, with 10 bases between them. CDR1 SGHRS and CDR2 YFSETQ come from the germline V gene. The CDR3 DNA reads TGCGCCAGCAGCGCGTCAGGTGGCAATCAGCCCCAGCATTTT. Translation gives CASSASGGNQPQHF. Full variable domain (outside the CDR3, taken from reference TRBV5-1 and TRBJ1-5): KAGVTQTPRYLIKTRGQQVTLSCSPISGHRSVSWYQQTPGQGLQFLFEYFSETQRNKGNFPGRFSGRQFSNSRSEMNVSTLELGDSALYLCASSASGGNQPQHFGDGTRLSIL.

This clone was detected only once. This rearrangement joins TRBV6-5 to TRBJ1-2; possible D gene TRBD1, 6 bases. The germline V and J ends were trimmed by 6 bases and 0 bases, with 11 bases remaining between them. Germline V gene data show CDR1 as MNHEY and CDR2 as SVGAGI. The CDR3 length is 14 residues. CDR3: CASSQGSTNYGYTF. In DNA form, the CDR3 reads TGTGCCAGCAGCCAGGGGTCAACTAACTATGGCTACACCTTC.

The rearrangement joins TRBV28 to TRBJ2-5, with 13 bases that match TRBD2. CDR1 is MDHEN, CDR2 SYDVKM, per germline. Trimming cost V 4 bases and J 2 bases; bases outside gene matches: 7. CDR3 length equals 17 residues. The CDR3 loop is CASSSLAGGLKQETQYF. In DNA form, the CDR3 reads TGTGCCAGCAGTTCACTAGCGGGAGGGCTGAAGCAAGAGACCCAGTACTTC.

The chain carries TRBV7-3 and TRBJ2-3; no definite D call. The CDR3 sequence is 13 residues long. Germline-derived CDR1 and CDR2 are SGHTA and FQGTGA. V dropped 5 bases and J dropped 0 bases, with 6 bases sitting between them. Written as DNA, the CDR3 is TGTGCCAGCAGCCCCTTTAGCACAGATACGCAGTATTTT. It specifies CASSPFSTDTQYF.

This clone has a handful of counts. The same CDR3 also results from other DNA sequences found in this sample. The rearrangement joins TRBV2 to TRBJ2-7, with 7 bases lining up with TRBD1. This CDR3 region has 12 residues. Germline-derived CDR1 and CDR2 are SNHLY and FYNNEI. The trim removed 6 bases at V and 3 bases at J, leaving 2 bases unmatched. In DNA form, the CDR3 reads TGTGCCAGCAGCCGGGACAGCTACGAGCAGTACTTC. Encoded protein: CASSRDSYEQYF.

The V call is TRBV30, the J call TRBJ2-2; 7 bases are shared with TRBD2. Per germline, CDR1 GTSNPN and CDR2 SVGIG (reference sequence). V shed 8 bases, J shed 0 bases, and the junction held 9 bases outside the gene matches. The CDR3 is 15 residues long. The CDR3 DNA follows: TGTGCCAGGGAGGGGACTCCCGCGAACACCGGGGAGCTGTTTTTT. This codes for CAREGTPANTGELFF.

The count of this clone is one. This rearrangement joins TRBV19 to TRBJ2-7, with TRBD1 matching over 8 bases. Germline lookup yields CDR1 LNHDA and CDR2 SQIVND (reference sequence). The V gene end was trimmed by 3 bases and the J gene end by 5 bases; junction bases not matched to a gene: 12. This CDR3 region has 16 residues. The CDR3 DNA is TGTGCCAGTAGTATTGGCAGGGGGCATGGGAGCAACGAGCAGTACTTC. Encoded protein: CASSIGRGHGSNEQYF.

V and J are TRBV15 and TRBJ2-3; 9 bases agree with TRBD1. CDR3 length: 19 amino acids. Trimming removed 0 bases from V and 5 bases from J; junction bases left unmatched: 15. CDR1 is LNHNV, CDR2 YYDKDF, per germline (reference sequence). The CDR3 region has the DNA TGTGCCACCAGCAGAGAATGGTTGGTAAAGGGACAGGGAGAAGATACGCAGTATTTT. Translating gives CATSREWLVKGQGEDTQYF.

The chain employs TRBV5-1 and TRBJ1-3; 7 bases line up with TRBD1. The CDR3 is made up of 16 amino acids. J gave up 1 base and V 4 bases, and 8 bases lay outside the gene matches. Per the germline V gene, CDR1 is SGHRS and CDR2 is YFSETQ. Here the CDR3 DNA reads TGCGCCAGCAGCACTACCGGGACAGTATCTGGAAACACCATATATTTT. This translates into CASSTTGTVSGNTIYF. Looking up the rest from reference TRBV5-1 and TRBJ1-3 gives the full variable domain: KAGVTQTPRYLIKTRGQQVTLSCSPISGHRSVSWYQQTPGQGLQFLFEYFSETQRNKGNFPGRFSGRQFSNSRSEMNVSTLELGDSALYLCASSTTGTVSGNTIYFGEGSWLTVV.

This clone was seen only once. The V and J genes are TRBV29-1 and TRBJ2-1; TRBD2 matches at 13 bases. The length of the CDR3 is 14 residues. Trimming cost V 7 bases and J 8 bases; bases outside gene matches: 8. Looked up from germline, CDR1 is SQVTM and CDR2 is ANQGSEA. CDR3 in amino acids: CSAGLAGRRDEQFF. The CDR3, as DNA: TGCAGCGCGGGACTAGCGGGACGTAGGGATGAGCAGTTCTTC.

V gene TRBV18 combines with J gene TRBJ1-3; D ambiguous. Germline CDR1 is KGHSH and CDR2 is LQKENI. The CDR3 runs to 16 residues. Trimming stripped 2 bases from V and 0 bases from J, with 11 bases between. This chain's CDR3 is CASSPAAGLSGNTIYF. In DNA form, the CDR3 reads TGTGCCAGCTCACCAGCGGCCGGTCTCTCTGGAAACACCATATATTTT. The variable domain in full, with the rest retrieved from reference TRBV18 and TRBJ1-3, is NAGVMQNPRHLVRRRGQEARLRCSPMKGHSHVYWYRQLPEEGLKFMVYLQKENIIDESGMPKERFSAEFPKEGPSILRIQQVVRGDSAAYFCASSPAAGLSGNTIYFGEGSWLTVV.

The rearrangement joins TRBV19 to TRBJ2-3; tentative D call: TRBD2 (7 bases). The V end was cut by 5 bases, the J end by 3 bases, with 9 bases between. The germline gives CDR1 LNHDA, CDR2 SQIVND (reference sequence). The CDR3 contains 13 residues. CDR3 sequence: CASSRGATDTQYF. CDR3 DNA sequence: TGTGCCAGTAGTCGGGGGGCTACAGATACGCAGTATTTT.

The CDR3 is CASSLGAARFYEQYF. For the CDR3, the DNA is TGTGCCAGCAGCTTAGGAGCGGCCCGTTTTTACGAGCAGTACTTC. The chain carries TRBV11-1 and TRBJ2-7, with D possibly TRBD2 on 5 matching bases. Germline CDR1 SGHAT, CDR2 FQDESV (reference sequence). The length of the CDR3 is 15 residues. Trimming stripped 1 base from V and 4 bases from J, with 14 bases between.

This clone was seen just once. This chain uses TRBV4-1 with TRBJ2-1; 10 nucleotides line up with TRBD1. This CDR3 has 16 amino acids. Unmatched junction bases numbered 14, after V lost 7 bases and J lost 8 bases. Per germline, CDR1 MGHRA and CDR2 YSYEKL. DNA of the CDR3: TGCGCCAGCAAGAAGAACCTGGGACAGGGGTCCGATGAGCAGTTCTTC. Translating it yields CASKKNLGQGSDEQFF.

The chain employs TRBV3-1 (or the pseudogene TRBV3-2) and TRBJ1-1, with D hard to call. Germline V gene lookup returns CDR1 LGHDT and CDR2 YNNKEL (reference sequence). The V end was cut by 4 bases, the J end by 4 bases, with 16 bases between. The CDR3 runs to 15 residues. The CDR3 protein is CASSRTGPRGTEAFF. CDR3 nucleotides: TGTGCCAGCAGCCGGACCGGGCCTCGGGGCACTGAAGCTTTCTTT.

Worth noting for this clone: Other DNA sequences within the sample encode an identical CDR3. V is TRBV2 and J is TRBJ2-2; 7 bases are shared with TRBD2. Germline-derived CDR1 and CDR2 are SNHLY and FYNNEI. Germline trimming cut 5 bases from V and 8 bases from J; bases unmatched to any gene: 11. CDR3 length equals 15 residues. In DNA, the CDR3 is TGTGCCAGCAGTAACCCACGGGCGGGGGAGGGGGAGCTGTTTTTT. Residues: CASSNPRAGEGELFF.